The clone carrying this T cell receptor beta chain was recorded once. Its cognate antigen is unknown. Trimming removed 6 bases from V and 2 bases from J, with 7 bases in between. Per the germline V gene, CDR1 is MNHEY and CDR2 is SMNVEV (reference sequence). This CDR3 is built from 12 residues. The sample comes from a study of shared clonotypes between healthy human individuals. Study in general: In total, the donors were a couple of women and three men aged 18 to 49. Regarding the study as a whole: The expectation was that sequencing depth would affect clonotype sharing among donors.

The assay was immunoSEQ multiplex PCR, and TCRdb's table has in-frame clones only and misses some. Found here are roughly 890,000 clones, 80% to 95% of them singletons; the top ten hold around 24%. Terminally differentiated effector memory CD45RA+ cells were excluded by CCR7 positive selection of CD45RO-negative cells. Sequencing was done on a sample of naive CD8+ T cells sorted from blood. This receptor was identified in a young man in good health. This rearrangement joins TRBV27 to TRBJ1-1; D is undetermined. In nucleotides, the CDR3 is TGTGCCAGCAGGACCCTCAACACTGAAGCTTTCTTT. This encodes CASRTLNTEAFF.